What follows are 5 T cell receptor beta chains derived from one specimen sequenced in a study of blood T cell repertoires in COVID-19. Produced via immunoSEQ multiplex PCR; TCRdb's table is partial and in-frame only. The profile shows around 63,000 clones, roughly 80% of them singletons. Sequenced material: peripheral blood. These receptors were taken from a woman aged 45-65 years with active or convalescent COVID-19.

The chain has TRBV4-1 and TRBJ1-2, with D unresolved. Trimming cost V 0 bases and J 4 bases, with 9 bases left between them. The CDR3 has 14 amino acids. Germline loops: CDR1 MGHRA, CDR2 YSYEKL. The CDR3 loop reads CASSQDRGSYGYTF. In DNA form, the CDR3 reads TGCGCCAGCAGCCAAGATCGAGGTAGCTATGGCTACACCTTC.

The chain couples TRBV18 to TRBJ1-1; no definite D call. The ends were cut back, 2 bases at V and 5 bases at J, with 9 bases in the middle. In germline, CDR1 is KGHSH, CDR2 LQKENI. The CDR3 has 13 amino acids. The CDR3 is CASSPSEDTEAFF. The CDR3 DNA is TGTGCCAGCTCACCAAGTGAGGATACTGAAGCTTTCTTT.

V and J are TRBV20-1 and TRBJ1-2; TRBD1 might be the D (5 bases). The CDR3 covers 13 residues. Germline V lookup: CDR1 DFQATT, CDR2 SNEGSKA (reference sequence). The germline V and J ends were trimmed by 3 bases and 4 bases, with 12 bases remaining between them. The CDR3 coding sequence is TGCAGTGCTAGTAAAGGGGCAATCTATGGCTACACCTTC. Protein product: CSASKGAIYGYTF.

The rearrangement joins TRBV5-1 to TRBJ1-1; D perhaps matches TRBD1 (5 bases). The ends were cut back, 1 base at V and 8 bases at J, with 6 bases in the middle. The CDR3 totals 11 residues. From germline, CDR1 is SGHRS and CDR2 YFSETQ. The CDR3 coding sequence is TGCGCCAGCAGCTTGTCAGGGGAAGCTTTCTTT. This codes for CASSLSGEAFF.

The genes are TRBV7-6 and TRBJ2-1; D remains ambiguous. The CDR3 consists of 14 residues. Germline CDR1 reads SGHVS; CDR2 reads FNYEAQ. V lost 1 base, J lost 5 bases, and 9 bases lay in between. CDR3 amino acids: CASSLVEAHNEQFF. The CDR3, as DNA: TGTGCCAGCAGCTTAGTCGAAGCCCACAATGAGCAGTTCTTC.